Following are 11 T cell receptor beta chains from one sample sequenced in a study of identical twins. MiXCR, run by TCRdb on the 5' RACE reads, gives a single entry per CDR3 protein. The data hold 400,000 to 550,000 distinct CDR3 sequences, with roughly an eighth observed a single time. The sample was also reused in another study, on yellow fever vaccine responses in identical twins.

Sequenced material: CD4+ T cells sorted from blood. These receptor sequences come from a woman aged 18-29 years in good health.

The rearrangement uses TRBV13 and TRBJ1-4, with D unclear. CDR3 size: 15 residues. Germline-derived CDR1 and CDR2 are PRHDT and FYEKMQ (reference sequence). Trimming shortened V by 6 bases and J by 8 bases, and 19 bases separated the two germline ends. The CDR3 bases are TGTGCCAGCAGGCTCTCCGTGAGGAGATACGAAAAACTGTTTTTT. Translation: CASRLSVRRYEKLFF.

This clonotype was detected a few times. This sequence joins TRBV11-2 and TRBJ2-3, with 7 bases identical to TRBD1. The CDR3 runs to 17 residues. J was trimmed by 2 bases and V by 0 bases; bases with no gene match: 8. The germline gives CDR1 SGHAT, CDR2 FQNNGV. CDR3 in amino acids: CASSLDDRDSNTDTQYF. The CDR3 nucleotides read TGTGCCAGCAGCTTAGATGACCGGGACAGCAACACAGATACGCAGTATTTT.

The DNA of the CDR3 is TGTGCCAGCAGCTTAGACAGGGGGGGTGCAGATACGCAGTATTTT. This sequence encodes CASSLDRGGADTQYF. The chain uses TRBV7-8 and TRBJ2-3; TRBD1 might be the D (8 bases). This CDR3 is 15 amino acids long. Germline CDR1 and CDR2: SGHVS and FQNEAQ. V shed 1 base and J shed 4 bases, with 12 bases lying between them.

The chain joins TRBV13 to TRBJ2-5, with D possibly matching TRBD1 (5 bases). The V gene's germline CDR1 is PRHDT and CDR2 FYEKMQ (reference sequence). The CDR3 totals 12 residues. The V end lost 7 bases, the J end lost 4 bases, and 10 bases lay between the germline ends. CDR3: CASTKGLETQYF. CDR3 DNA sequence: TGTGCCAGCACCAAGGGGCTAGAGACCCAGTACTTC.

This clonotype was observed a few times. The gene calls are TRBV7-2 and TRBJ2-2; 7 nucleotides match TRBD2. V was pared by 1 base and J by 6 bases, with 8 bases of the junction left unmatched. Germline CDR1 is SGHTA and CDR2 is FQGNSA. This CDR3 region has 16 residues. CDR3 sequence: CASSLVATSMSGELFF. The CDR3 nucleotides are TGTGCCAGCAGCTTAGTCGCGACTAGCATGTCCGGGGAGCTGTTTTTT. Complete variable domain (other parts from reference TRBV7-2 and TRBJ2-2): GAGVSQSPSNKVTEKGKDVELRCDPISGHTALYWYRQSLGQGLEFLIYFQGNSAPDKSGLPSDRFSAERTGGSVSTLTIQRTQQEDSAVYLCASSLVATSMSGELFFGEGSRLTVL.

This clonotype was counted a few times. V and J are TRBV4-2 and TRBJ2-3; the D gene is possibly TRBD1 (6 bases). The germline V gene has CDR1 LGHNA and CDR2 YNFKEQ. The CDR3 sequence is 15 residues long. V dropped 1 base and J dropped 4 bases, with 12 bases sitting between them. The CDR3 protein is CASSQGAGGSDTQYF. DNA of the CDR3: TGTGCCAGCAGCCAAGGCGCTGGGGGCTCAGATACGCAGTATTTT.

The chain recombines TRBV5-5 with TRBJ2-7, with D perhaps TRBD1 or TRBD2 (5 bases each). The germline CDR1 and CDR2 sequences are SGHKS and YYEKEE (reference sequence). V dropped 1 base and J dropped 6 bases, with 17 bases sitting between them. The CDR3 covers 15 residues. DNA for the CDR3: TGTGCCAGCAGCTTGACCGGGACGGGGTTGAGCGAGCAGTACTTC. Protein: CASSLTGTGLSEQYF.

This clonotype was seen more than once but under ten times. The CDR3 nucleotides are TGCGCCAGCAGACAACCGCCGGGAGCCGAGCAGTACTTC. This translates into CASRQPPGAEQYF. The rearrangement joins TRBV5-1 to TRBJ2-7; weak D call: TRBD2 (6 bases). V shed 5 bases and J shed 6 bases, with 15 bases lying between them. The CDR3 is 13 amino acids. The germline V gene encodes CDR1 SGHRS and CDR2 YFSETQ.

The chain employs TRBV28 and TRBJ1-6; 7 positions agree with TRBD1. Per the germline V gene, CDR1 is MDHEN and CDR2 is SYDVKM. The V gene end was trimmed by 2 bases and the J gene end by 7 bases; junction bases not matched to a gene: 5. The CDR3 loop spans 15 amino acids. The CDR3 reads CASSLRGRGNSPLHF. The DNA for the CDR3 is TGTGCCAGCAGTTTACGGGGCAGGGGGAATTCACCCCTCCACTTT.

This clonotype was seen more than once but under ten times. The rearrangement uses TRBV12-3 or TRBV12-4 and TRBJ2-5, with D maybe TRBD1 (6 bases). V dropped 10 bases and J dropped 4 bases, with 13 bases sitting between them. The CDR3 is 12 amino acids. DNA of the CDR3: TGTGCCACTTCAGTAGGGGGAGAGACCCAGTACTTC. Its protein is CATSVGGETQYF.

The CDR3 DNA reads TGCAGCGTTGTACGCCCAAGCTCCTACGAGCAGTACTTC. It translates to CSVVRPSSYEQYF. The chain carries TRBV29-1 and TRBJ2-7, with D unresolved. The CDR3 runs to 13 residues. Trimming cost V 4 bases and J 0 bases, with 10 bases left between them. CDR1 and CDR2 from the germline V gene are SQVTM and ANQGSEA.